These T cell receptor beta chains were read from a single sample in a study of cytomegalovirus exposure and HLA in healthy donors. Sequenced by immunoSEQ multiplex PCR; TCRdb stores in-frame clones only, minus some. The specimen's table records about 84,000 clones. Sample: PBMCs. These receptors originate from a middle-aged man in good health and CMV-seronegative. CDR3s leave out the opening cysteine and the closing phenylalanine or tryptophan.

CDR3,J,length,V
ASSHPGQNNSPLH,TRBJ1-6,13,TRBV5-5
ASSFQGAGTEAF,TRBJ1-1,12,TRBV27
ASTDRESAGELF,TRBJ2-2,12,TRBV21-1
ASSLAGGYNEQF,TRBJ2-1,12,TRBV7-9
ASSQDPQGLTAF,TRBJ1-1,12,TRBV4-1
AIAPSGGGTEAF,TRBJ1-1,12,TRBV10-3
ASTREDYEQY,TRBJ2-7,10,TRBV28
ASSPSSGDYSYTGELF,TRBJ2-2,16,TRBV19
ASSRRGTEAF,TRBJ1-1,10,TRBV6-6
ASSLLFIGHLEKLF,TRBJ1-4,14,TRBV5-6
ATQQGRSYNEQF,TRBJ2-1,12,TRBV6-5
ASSVGVATGRGEQF,TRBJ2-1,14,TRBV4-2
ASARDRDSPLH,TRBJ1-6,11,TRBV28
ASSPLGGEKLF,TRBJ1-4,11,TRBV4-2
ASSVLASETQY,TRBJ2-5,11,TRBV11-3
ASSVGGLETQY,TRBJ2-5,11,TRBV9
ASSLAYLVDSPLH,TRBJ1-6,13,TRBV5-1
ASSEARRGSGSKGYGYT,TRBJ1-2,17,TRBV6-1
ASSARAGTGELF,TRBJ2-2,12,TRBV28
ASSEGGTSLGETQY,TRBJ2-5,14,TRBV6-1
ASSLARDSTEAF,TRBJ1-1,12,TRBV5-5
ASSPRRAPNEKLF,TRBJ1-4,13,TRBV5-1
ASTGTVNLSSSPLH,TRBJ1-6,14,TRBV2
ASSGTGINYEQY,TRBJ2-7,12,TRBV18
ASSLPDRGNTEAF,TRBJ1-1,13,TRBV19
ASSGFSAGGEKLF,TRBJ1-4,13,TRBV7-9
ASSQFRGRGIRHTEAF,TRBJ1-1,16,TRBV14
ASSDHRRREENTEAF,TRBJ1-1,15,TRBV25-1
ASSVGVSYEQY,NA,11,TRBV9